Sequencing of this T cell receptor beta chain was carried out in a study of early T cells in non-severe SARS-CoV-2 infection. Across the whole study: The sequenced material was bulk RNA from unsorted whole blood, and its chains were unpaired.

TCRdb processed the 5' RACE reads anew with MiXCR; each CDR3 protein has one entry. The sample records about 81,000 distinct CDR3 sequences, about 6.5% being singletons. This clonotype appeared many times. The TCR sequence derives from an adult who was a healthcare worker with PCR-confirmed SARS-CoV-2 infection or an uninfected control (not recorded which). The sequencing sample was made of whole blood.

CDR3 DNA sequence: TGTGCCAGCAGCTCAGCGGGGGAAGGCAATCAGCCCCAGCATTTT. The encoded protein is CASSSAGEGNQPQHF. The chain employs TRBV13 and TRBJ1-5, with D tentatively TRBD1 (5 bases). Germline V gene data show CDR1 as PRHDT and CDR2 as FYEKMQ (reference sequence). This CDR3 contains 15 residues. V lost 4 bases to trimming and J lost 2 bases, with 12 bases between them.